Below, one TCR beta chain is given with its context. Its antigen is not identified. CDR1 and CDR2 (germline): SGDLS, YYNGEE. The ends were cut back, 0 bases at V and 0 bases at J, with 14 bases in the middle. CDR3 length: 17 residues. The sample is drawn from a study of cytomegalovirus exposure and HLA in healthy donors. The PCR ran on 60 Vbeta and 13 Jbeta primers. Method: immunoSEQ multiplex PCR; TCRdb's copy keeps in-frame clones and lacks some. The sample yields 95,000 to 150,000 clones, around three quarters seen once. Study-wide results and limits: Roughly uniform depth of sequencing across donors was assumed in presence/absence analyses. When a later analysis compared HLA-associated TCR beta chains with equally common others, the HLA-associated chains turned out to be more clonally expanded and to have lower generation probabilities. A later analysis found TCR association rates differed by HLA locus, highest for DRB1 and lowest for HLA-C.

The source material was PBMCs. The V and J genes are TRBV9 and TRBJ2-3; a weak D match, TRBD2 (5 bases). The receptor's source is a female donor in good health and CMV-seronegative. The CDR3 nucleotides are TGTGCCAGCAGCGTAGCTATAGCGCCTACTAGCACAGATACGCAGTATTTT. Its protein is CASSVAIAPTSTDTQYF.